This paragraph covers one TCR beta chain sequence. Antigen specificity is unknown. This record comes from a study of lymphopenia after photon versus proton radiotherapy. Study-wide points: Under photons, naive T cells and diversity fell while effector/memory populations rose.

The repertoire was sequenced with immunoSEQ multiplex PCR; TCRdb's copy has only in-frame clones and lacks some. The sample has 37,000 or so clones; over 75% are singletons. CDR3 length: 16 amino acids. Trimming removed 6 bases from V and 4 bases from J, with 21 bases in between. CDR1 and CDR2 from the germline V gene are MDHEN and SYDVKM. This clonotype was obtained from a man over 45 with gastric cancer. V is TRBV28 and J is TRBJ1-2; D may be TRBD1 (5 bases). The starting material was peripheral blood, obtained from a patient treated with photon-based radiotherapy. The CDR3 DNA is TGTGCCAGCAGCTCCCGGGGGGTAGAGAGTCTCTATGGCTACACCTTC. Protein product: CASSSRGVESLYGYTF.